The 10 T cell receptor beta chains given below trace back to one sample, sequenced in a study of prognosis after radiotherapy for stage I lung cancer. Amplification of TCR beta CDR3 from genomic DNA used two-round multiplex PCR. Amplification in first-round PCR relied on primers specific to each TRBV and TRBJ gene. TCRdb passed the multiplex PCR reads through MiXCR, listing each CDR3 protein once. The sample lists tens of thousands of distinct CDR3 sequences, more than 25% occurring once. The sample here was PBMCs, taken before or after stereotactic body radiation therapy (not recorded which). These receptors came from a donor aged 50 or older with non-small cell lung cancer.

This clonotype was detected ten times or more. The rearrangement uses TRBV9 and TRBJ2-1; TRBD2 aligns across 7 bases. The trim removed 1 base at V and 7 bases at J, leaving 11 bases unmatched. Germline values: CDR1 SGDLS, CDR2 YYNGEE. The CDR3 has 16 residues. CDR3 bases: TGTGCCAGCAGCGTATCCCCTAAACTAGCGCCGAATGAGCAGTTCTTC. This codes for CASSVSPKLAPNEQFF. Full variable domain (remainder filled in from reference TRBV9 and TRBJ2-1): DSGVTQTPKHLITATGQRVTLRCSPRSGDLSVYWYQQSLDQGLQFLIQYYNGEERAKGNILERFSAQQFPDLHSELNLSSLELGDSALYFCASSVSPKLAPNEQFFGPGTRLTVL.

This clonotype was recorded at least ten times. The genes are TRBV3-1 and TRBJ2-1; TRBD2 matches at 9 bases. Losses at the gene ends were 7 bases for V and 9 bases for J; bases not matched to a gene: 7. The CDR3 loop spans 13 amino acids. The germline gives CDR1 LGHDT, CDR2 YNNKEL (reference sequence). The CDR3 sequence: CASKGGGAGEQFF. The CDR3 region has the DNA TGTGCCAGCAAGGGCGGGGGGGCGGGTGAGCAGTTCTTC.

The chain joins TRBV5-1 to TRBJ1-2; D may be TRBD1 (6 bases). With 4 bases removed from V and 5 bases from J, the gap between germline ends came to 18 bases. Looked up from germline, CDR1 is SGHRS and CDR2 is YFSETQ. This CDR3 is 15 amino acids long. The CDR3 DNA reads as TGCGCCAGCAGCGCTGAGGGACATGGATCTTATGGCTACACCTTC. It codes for CASSAEGHGSYGYTF.

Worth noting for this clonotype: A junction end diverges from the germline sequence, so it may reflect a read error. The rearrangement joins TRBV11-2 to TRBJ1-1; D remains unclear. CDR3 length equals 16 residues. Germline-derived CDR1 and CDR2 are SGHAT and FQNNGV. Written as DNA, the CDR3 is TGTGCCAGCAGCTTTATGGGCTCAGGTTTGAACACCGAAGCTTTCTTT. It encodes CASSFMGSGLNTEAFF.

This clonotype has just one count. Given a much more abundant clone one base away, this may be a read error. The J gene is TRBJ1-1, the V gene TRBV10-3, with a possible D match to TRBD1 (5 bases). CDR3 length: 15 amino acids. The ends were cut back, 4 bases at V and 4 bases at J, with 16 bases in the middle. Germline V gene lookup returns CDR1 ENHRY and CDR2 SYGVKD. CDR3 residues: CAISVSGGLGTEAFF. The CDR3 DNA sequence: TGTGCCATCAGTGTGTCGGGGGGATTGGGCACTGAAGCTTTCTTT.

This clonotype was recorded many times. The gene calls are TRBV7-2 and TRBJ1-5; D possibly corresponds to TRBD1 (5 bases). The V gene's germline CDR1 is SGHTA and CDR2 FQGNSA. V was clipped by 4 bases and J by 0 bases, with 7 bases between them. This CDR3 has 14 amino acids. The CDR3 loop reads CASSSGLSNQPQHF. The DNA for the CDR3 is TGTGCCAGCAGCTCGGGGCTTAGCAATCAGCCCCAGCATTTT. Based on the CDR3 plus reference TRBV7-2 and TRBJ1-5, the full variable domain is GAGVSQSPSNKVTEKGKDVELRCDPISGHTALYWYRQSLGQGLEFLIYFQGNSAPDKSGLPSDRFSAERTGGSVSTLTIQRTQQEDSAVYLCASSSGLSNQPQHFGDGTRLSIL.

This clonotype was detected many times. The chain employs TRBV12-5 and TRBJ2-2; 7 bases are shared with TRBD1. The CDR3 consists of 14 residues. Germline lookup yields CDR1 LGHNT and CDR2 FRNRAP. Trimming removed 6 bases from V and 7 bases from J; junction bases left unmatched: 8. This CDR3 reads CASGRQGNGGELFF. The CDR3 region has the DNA TGTGCTAGTGGCCGACAGGGAAACGGCGGGGAGCTGTTTTTT.

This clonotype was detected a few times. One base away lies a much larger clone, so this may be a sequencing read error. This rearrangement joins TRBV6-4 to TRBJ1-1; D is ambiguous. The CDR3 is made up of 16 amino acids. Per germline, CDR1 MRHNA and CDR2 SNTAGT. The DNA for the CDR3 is TGTGCCGGCAGTTTGCGATTATTACGGAGCAACACTGAAGCTTTCTTT. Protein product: CAGSLRLLRSNTEAFF.

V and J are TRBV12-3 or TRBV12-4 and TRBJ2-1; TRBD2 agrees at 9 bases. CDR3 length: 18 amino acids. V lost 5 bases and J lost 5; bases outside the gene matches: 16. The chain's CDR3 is CASSLKGMGLAGDNEQFF. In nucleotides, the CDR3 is TGTGCCAGCAGTCTAAAAGGGATGGGTTTAGCGGGGGACAATGAGCAGTTCTTC.

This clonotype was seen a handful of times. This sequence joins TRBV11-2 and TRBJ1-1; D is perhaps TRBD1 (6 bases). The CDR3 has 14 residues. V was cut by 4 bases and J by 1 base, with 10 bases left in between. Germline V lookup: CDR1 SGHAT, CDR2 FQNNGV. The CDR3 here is CASSSLTGNTEAFF. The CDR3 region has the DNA TGTGCCAGCAGCTCATTGACAGGGAACACTGAAGCTTTCTTT.